The rows below give T cell receptor beta chains drawn from one sample of a study of T cell responses to AZD1222 COVID-19 vaccine. Profiled with immunoSEQ multiplex PCR; TCRdb holds only in-frame clones, not every one. The repertoire holds about 260,000 clones, with more than 80% as singletons. The source material was peripheral blood, sampled on day 0 of AZD1222 vaccination. These receptors came from an adult in good health. Each CDR3 is given with its conserved first and last residue. A D gene is named only where the DNA matches it firmly. Size tells how often a clone was seen (once, few, many) or the class of an expanded clone, and some rows leave it out.

>TRBV7-9|15|-|-|TRBJ1-6
CASSHSGGLQSPLHF
TGTGCCAGCAGCCACAGCGGGGGCCTACAGTCACCCCTCCACTTT
>TRBV3-1/TRBV3-2|14|-|-|TRBJ1-1
CASSLGTPGTEAFF
TGTGCCAGCAGCCTCGGGACCCCGGGGACTGAAGCTTTCTTT
>TRBV5-1|15|-|few|TRBJ2-1
CASSPTGGPYNEQFF
TGCGCCAGCAGCCCAACGGGTGGGCCCTACAATGAGCAGTTCTTC
>TRBV30|16|-|-|TRBJ1-3
CAWSVDLPFSGNTIYF
TGTGCCTGGAGTGTAGATTTACCCTTCTCTGGAAACACCATATATTTT
>TRBV5-1|16|-|-|TRBJ1-4
CASSPGQIATNEKLFF
TGCGCCAGCAGCCCAGGACAGATTGCAACTAATGAAAAACTGTTTTTT
>TRBV5-1|15|-|-|TRBJ1-6
CASSLEQDYNSPLHF
TGCGCCAGCAGCTTGGAGCAGGATTATAATTCACCCCTCCACTTT
>TRBV6-2/TRBV6-3|15|TRBD2|-|TRBJ2-1
CASSRPVSGRYEQFF
TGTGCCAGCAGTCGCCCTGTGAGCGGGAGGTATGAGCAGTTCTTC
>TRBV6-6|13|-|-|TRBJ1-5
CASRTTQGQPQHF
TGTGCCAGCAGAACAACCCAGGGGCAGCCCCAGCATTTT
>TRBV5-1|15|TRBD1|-|TRBJ2-7
CASSYGQGAEGEQYF
TGCGCCAGCAGCTACGGACAGGGGGCAGAGGGAGAGCAGTACTTC
>TRBV7-6|15|-|-|TRBJ1-2
CASSLEGGGSYGYTF
TGTGCCAGCAGCTTAGAAGGAGGGGGGAGCTATGGCTACACCTTC